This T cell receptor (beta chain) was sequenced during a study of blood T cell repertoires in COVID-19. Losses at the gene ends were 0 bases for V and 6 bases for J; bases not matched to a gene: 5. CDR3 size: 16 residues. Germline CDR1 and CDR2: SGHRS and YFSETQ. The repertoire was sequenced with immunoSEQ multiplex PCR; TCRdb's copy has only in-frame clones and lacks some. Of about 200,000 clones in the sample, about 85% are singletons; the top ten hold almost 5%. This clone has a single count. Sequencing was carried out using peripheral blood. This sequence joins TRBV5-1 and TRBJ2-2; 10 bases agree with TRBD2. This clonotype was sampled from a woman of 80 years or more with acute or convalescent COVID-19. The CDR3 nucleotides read TGCGCCAGCAGCTTGGTCCCTAGCGGGAGCGCCGGGGAGCTGTTTTTT. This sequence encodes CASSLVPSGSAGELFF.